This TCR beta chain comes out of a study of neurological immune-mediated disorders. Ten or more counts support this clonotype. TCRdb redid the calling of the 5' RACE reads with MiXCR, one entry per CDR3 protein. The table includes about 82,000 distinct CDR3 sequences, around 2.6% detected once. The sequenced sample consisted of PBMCs. The TCR was taken from a woman in her 30s with multiple sclerosis.

The CDR3 DNA sequence: TGCAGTGCTAGTGTCGCGGGAGGGGACACCGGGGAGCTGTTTTTT. This encodes CSASVAGGDTGELFF. This chain uses TRBV20-1 with TRBJ2-2; TRBD2 matches at 9 bases. Germline trimming cut 3 bases from V and 3 bases from J; bases unmatched to any gene: 5. CDR3 length equals 15 residues. CDR1 is DFQATT and CDR2 is SNEGSKA in the germline V gene (reference sequence).